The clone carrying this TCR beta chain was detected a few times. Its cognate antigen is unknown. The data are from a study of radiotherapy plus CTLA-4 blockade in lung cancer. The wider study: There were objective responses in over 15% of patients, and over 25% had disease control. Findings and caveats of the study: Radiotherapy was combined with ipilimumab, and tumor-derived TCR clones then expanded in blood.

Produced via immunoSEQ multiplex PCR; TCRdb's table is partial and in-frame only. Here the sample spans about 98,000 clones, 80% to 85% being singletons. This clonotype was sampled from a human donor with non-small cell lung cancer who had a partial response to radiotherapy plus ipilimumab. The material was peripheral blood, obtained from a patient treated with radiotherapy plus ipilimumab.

CDR3 sequence reads: CASSSNIEQFF. In nucleotides, the CDR3 is TGTGCCAGCAGCTCGAACATTGAGCAGTTCTTC. The chain couples TRBV5-4 to TRBJ2-1, with D uncertain. The CDR3 extends over 11 amino acids. Germline V gene sequence: CDR1 SGHNT, CDR2 YYREEE (reference sequence). Trimming shortened V by 3 bases and J by 9 bases, and 7 bases separated the two germline ends.